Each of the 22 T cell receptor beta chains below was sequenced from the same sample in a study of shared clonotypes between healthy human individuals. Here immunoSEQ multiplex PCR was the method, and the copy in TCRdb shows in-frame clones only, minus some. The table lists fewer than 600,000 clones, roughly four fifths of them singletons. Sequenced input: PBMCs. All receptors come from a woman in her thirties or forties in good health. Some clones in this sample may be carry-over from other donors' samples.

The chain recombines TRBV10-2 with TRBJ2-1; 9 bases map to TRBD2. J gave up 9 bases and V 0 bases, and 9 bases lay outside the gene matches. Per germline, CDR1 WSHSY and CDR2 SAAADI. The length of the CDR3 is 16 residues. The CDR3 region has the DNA TGCGCCAGCAGTGAGTCGTCAGCGGGAGGCGTTGTTGAGCAGTTCTTC. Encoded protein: CASSESSAGGVVEQFF.

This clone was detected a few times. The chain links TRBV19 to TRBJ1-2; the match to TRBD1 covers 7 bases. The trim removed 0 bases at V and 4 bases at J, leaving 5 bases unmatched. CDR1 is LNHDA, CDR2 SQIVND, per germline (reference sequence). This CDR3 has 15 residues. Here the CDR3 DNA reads TGTGCCAGTAGTATAGATACCGGGACAGTCTATGGCTACACCTTC. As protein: CASSIDTGTVYGYTF.

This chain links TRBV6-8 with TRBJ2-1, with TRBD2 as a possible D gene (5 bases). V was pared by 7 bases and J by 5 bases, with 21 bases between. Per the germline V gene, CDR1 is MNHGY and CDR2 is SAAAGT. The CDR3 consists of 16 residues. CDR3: CASTVSRTRANNEQFF. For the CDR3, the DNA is TGTGCCAGCACCGTCTCCCGGACTCGGGCGAACAATGAGCAGTTCTTC.

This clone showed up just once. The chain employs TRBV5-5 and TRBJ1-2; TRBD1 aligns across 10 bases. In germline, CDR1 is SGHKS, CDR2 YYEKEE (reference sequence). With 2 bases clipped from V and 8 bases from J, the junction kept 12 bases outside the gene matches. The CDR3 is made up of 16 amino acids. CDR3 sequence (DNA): TGTGCCAGCAGCTTTGGGGACAGGGGCGGCTTTGGCGGCTACACCTTC. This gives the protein CASSFGDRGGFGGYTF.

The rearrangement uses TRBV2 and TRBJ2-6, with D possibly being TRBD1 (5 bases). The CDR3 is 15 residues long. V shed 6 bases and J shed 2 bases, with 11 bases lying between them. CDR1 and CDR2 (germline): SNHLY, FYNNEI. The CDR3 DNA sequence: TGTGCCAGCAGCTCAGTCAGGGCTGGGGCCAACGTCCTGACTTTC. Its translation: CASSSVRAGANVLTF.

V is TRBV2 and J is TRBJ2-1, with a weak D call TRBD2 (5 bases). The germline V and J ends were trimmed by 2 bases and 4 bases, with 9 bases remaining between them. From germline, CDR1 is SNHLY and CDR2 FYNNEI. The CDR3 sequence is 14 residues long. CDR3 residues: CASSERRGYNEQFF. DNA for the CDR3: TGTGCCAGCAGTGAAAGACGGGGTTACAATGAGCAGTTCTTC.

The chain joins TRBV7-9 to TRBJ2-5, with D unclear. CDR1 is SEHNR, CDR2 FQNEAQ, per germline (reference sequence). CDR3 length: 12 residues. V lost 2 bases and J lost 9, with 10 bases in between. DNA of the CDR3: TGTGCCAGCAGCTTACCGGAGATGGCCCAGTACTTC. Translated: CASSLPEMAQYF. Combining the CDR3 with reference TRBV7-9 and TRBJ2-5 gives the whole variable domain DTGVSQNPRHKITKRGQNVTFRCDPISEHNRLYWYRQTLGQGPEFLTYFQNEAQLEKSRLLSDRFSAERPKGSFSTLEIQRTEQGDSAMYLCASSLPEMAQYFGPGTRLLVL.

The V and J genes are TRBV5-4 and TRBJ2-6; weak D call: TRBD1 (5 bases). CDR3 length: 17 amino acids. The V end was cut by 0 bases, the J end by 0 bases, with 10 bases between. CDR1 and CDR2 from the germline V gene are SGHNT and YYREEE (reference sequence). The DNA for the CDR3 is TGTGCCAGCAGCTTGGGGGGCCGATCCTCTGGGGCCAACGTCCTGACTTTC. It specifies CASSLGGRSSGANVLTF.

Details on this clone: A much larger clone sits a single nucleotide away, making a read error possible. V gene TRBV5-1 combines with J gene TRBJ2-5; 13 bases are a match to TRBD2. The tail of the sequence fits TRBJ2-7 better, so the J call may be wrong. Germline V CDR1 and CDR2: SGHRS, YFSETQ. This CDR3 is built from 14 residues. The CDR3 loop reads CASSRTSGSHEQYF. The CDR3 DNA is TGCGCCAGCAGCCGGACTAGCGGGAGCCACGAGCAGTACTTC.

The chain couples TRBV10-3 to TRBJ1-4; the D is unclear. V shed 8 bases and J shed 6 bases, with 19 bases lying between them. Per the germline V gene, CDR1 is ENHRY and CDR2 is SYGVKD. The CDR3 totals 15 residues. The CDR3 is CAIGQFGRADEKLFF. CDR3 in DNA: TGTGCCATCGGGCAATTTGGCCGGGCGGATGAAAAACTGTTTTTT.

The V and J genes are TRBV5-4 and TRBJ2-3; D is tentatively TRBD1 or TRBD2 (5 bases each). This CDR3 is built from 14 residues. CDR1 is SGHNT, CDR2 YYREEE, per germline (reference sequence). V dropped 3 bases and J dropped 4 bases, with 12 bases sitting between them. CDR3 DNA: TGTGCCAGCAGCTCGGGCCGAGGGGCAGATACGCAGTATTTT. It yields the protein CASSSGRGADTQYF.

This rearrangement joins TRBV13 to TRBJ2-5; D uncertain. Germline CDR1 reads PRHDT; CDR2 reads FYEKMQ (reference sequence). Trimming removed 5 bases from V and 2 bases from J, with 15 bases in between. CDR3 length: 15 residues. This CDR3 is CASSQRRRLQETQYF. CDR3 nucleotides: TGTGCCAGCAGCCAACGTCGCCGCTTACAAGAGACCCAGTACTTC.

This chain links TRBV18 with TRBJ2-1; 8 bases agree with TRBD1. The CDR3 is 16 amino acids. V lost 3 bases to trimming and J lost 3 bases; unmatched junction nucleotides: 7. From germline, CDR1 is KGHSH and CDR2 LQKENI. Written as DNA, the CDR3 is TGTGCCAGCTCACCCCAACAGGGGGACGGCTACAATGAGCAGTTCTTC. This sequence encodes CASSPQQGDGYNEQFF.

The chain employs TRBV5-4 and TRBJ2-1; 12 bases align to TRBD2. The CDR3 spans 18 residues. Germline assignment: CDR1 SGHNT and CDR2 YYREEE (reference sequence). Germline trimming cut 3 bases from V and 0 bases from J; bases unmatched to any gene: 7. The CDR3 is CASSSPTSGSASYNEQFF. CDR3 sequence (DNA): TGTGCCAGCAGCTCCCCGACTAGCGGGAGTGCCTCCTACAATGAGCAGTTCTTC.

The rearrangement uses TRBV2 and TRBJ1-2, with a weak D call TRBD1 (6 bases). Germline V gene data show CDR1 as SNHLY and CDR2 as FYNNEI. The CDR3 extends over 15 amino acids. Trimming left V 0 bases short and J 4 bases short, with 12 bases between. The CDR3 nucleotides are TGTGCCAGCAGTGAAGCGCCGGGGGCAGGCTATGGCTACACCTTC. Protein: CASSEAPGAGYGYTF.

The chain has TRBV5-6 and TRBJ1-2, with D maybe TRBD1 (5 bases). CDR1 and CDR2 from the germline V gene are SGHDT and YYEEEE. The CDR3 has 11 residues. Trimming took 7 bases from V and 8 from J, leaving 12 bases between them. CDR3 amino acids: CASAGFSGYTF. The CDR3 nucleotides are TGTGCCAGCGCAGGGTTTAGCGGCTACACCTTC.

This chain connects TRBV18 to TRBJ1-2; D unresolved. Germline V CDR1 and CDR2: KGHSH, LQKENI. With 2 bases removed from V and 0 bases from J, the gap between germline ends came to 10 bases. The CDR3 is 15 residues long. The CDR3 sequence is CASSPWQEANYGYTF. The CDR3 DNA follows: TGTGCCAGCTCACCATGGCAGGAAGCTAACTATGGCTACACCTTC. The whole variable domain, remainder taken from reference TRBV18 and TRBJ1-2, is NAGVMQNPRHLVRRRGQEARLRCSPMKGHSHVYWYRQLPEEGLKFMVYLQKENIIDESGMPKERFSAEFPKEGPSILRIQQVVRGDSAAYFCASSPWQEANYGYTFGSGTRLTVV.

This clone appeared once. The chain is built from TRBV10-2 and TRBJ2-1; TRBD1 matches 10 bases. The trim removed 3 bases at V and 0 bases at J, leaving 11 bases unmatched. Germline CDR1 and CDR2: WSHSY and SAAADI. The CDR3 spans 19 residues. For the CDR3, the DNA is TGCGCCAGCAGTGATCCGGGACAGGGGTTGGAAGGCTCCTACAATGAGCAGTTCTTC. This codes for CASSDPGQGLEGSYNEQFF.

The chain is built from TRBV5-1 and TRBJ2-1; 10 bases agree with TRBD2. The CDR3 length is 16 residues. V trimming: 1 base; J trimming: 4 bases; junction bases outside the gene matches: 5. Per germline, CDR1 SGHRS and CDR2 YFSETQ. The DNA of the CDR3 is TGCGCCAGCAGCTTGCAGGGGACTAGCGATTACAATGAGCAGTTCTTC. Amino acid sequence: CASSLQGTSDYNEQFF.

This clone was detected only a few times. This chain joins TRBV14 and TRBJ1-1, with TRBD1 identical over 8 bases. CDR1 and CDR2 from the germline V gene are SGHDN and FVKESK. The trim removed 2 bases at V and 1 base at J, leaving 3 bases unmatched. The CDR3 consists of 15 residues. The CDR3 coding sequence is TGTGCCAGCAGCCAATGGACAGGGAGGAACACTGAAGCTTTCTTT. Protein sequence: CASSQWTGRNTEAFF.

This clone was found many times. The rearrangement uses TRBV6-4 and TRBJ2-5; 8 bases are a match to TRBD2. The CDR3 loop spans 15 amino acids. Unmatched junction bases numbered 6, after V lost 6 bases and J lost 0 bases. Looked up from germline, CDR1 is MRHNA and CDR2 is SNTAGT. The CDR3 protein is CASRGNSGDQETQYF. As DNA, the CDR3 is TGTGCCAGCAGAGGAAATAGCGGGGACCAAGAGACCCAGTACTTC.

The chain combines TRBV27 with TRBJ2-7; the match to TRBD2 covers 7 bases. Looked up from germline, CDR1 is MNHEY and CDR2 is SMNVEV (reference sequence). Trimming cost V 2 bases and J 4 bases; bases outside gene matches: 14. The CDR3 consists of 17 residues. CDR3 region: CASSLGGGRTNGYEQYF. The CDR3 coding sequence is TGTGCCAGCAGTTTAGGGGGGGGACGGACCAATGGATACGAGCAGTACTTC.